This TCR beta chain stems from a study of control samples from healthy donors and cancer patients. Trimming removed 3 bases from V and 4 bases from J, with 6 bases in between. The CDR3 spans 13 residues. Looked up from germline, CDR1 is KGHDR and CDR2 is SFDVKD. The assay was immunoSEQ multiplex PCR, and TCRdb's table has in-frame clones only and misses some. The sample includes some 110,000 clones, around 89% of them seen just once. The sample taken for sequencing was blood. This rearrangement joins TRBV24-1 to TRBJ2-1, with D unresolved. The receptor was derived from a woman aged 70-85 years in good health. The CDR3 here is CATSDVRYNEQFF. In DNA form, the CDR3 reads TGTGCCACCAGTGATGTGAGGTACAATGAGCAGTTCTTC.